This is a list of T cell receptor beta chains from one sample in a study of blood T cells in healthy people across ages. Using its own MiXCR run on the 5' RACE reads, TCRdb lists one record per CDR3 protein. The table has fewer than 900,000 distinct CDR3 sequences, roughly 50% seen once. Sequencing input: blood. The receptors were gathered from a woman aged 55-70 years in good health. Both conserved end residues are part of each CDR3. Each record gives: J gene, V gene, clone size, D gene, CDR3 protein, CDR3 DNA. A D gene is named only where the DNA matches it firmly. Only some rows state a clone size, as once, few, many or a class for expanded clones.

j_call: TRBJ2-7; v_call: TRBV29-1; clone_size: NA; d_call: TRBD2; cdr3_aa: CSATGTSGSGDEQYF; cdr3_nt: TGCAGCGCGACCGGGACTAGCGGGAGTGGGGACGAGCAGTACTTC
j_call: TRBJ2-7; v_call: TRBV7-2; clone_size: NA; d_call: NA; cdr3_aa: CASSYWGAGGEQYF; cdr3_nt: TGTGCCAGCAGCTACTGGGGAGCGGGTGGTGAGCAGTACTTC
j_call: TRBJ1-2; v_call: TRBV14; clone_size: NA; d_call: NA; cdr3_aa: CASSQGFYYGYTF; cdr3_nt: TGTGCCAGCAGCCAAGGGTTCTACTATGGCTACACCTTC
j_call: TRBJ2-5; v_call: TRBV20-1; clone_size: NA; d_call: NA; cdr3_aa: CSARRTAQETQYF; cdr3_nt: TGCAGTGCTAGAAGGACAGCTCAAGAGACCCAGTACTTC
j_call: TRBJ2-7; v_call: TRBV6-5; clone_size: NA; d_call: NA; cdr3_aa: CASKSALGSFYEQYF; cdr3_nt: TGTGCCAGCAAATCTGCCCTGGGGAGTTTCTACGAGCAGTACTTC
j_call: TRBJ1-4; v_call: TRBV5-5; clone_size: NA; d_call: TRBD1; cdr3_aa: CASRLQGALNEKLFF; cdr3_nt: TGTGCCAGCAGGTTACAGGGGGCCCTCAATGAAAAACTGTTTTTT
j_call: TRBJ1-2; v_call: TRBV7-9; clone_size: many; d_call: NA; cdr3_aa: CASSLRGGYGYTF; cdr3_nt: TGTGCCAGCAGCTTGAGGGGCGGCTATGGCTACACCTTC
j_call: TRBJ1-5; v_call: TRBV4-3; clone_size: NA; d_call: NA; cdr3_aa: CASSQDQGWNQPQHF; cdr3_nt: TGCGCCAGCAGCCAAGATCAGGGTTGGAATCAGCCCCAGCATTTT
j_call: TRBJ1-2; v_call: TRBV20-1; clone_size: few; d_call: NA; cdr3_aa: CSARPASSGYTF; cdr3_nt: TGCAGTGCTAGACCGGCATCCTCTGGCTACACCTTC
j_call: TRBJ2-1; v_call: TRBV7-7; clone_size: NA; d_call: TRBD2; cdr3_aa: CASSLASAGAYNEQFF; cdr3_nt: TGTGCTAGCAGCTTAGCCTCAGCGGGAGCCTACAATGAGCAGTTCTTC
j_call: TRBJ1-6; v_call: TRBV24-1; clone_size: few; d_call: TRBD1; cdr3_aa: CATSDLNDRGTASPLHF; cdr3_nt: TGTGCCACCAGTGATCTGAACGACAGGGGTACCGCTTCACCCCTCCACTTT
j_call: TRBJ2-1; v_call: TRBV3-1; clone_size: NA; d_call: NA; cdr3_aa: CASSWEGNEQFF; cdr3_nt: TGTGCCAGCAGTTGGGAAGGTAATGAGCAGTTCTTC
j_call: TRBJ2-4; v_call: TRBV6-6; clone_size: NA; d_call: NA; cdr3_aa: CASSDSTENIQYF; cdr3_nt: TGTGCCAGCAGTGACTCGACAGAAAACATTCAGTACTTC
j_call: TRBJ2-5; v_call: TRBV3-1; clone_size: few; d_call: TRBD2; cdr3_aa: CASSTWSGTYQETQYF; cdr3_nt: TGTGCCAGCAGCACCTGGAGCGGGACGTACCAAGAGACCCAGTACTTC
j_call: TRBJ2-5; v_call: TRBV29-1; clone_size: few; d_call: TRBD1; cdr3_aa: CSVTGGKETQYF; cdr3_nt: TGCAGCGTCACAGGGGGCAAAGAGACCCAGTACTTC
j_call: TRBJ2-7; v_call: TRBV10-1; clone_size: NA; d_call: NA; cdr3_aa: CASSVTVGYEQYF; cdr3_nt: TGCGCCAGCAGTGTCACCGTGGGTTACGAGCAGTACTTC
j_call: TRBJ2-3; v_call: TRBV29-1; clone_size: few; d_call: NA; cdr3_aa: CSVDWDSTDTQYF; cdr3_nt: TGCAGCGTTGACTGGGACAGCACAGATACGCAGTATTTT
j_call: TRBJ1-6; v_call: TRBV18; clone_size: NA; d_call: NA; cdr3_aa: CASSPEPKDSPLHF; cdr3_nt: TGTGCCAGCTCACCAGAGCCCAAGGATTCACCCCTCCACTTT
j_call: TRBJ2-7; v_call: TRBV7-2; clone_size: NA; d_call: NA; cdr3_aa: CASSLGDRIGPEQYF; cdr3_nt: TGTGCCAGCAGCTTAGGTGATCGCATAGGTCCCGAGCAGTACTTC
j_call: TRBJ2-1; v_call: TRBV20-1; clone_size: once; d_call: TRBD1; cdr3_aa: CSASRGQPNEQFF; cdr3_nt: TGCAGTGCGTCAAGGGGGCAGCCCAATGAGCAGTTCTTC
j_call: TRBJ2-3; v_call: TRBV10-3; clone_size: NA; d_call: NA; cdr3_aa: CAITSGFTDTQYF; cdr3_nt: TGTGCCATCACCTCGGGGTTCACAGATACGCAGTATTTT
j_call: TRBJ1-2; v_call: TRBV2; clone_size: NA; d_call: NA; cdr3_aa: CASSDHRVLYGYTF; cdr3_nt: TGTGCCAGCAGCGACCACAGGGTTCTCTATGGCTACACCTTC
j_call: TRBJ1-2; v_call: TRBV4-1; clone_size: few; d_call: NA; cdr3_aa: CASSQEGAASYGYTF; cdr3_nt: TGCGCCAGCAGCCAAGAGGGGGCAGCCAGCTATGGCTACACCTTC
j_call: TRBJ2-1; v_call: TRBV4-2; clone_size: few; d_call: NA; cdr3_aa: CASSLWRGGGHNEQFF; cdr3_nt: TGTGCCAGCAGCCTCTGGAGAGGGGGGGGTCACAATGAGCAGTTCTTC
j_call: TRBJ2-4; v_call: TRBV12-3/TRBV12-4; clone_size: few; d_call: NA; cdr3_aa: CASSETGSKNIQYF; cdr3_nt: TGTGCCAGCAGTGAAACAGGCAGCAAAAACATTCAGTACTTC
j_call: TRBJ2-7; v_call: TRBV19; clone_size: NA; d_call: TRBD1; cdr3_aa: CASSWDSYSYEQYF; cdr3_nt: TGTGCCAGTAGTTGGGACAGCTACTCCTACGAGCAGTACTTC
j_call: TRBJ2-1; v_call: TRBV29-1; clone_size: few; d_call: NA; cdr3_aa: CSVDSGVRFF; cdr3_nt: TGCAGCGTTGATTCCGGGGTACGGTTCTTC
j_call: TRBJ2-7; v_call: TRBV20-1; clone_size: few; d_call: TRBD2; cdr3_aa: CSARAGLAGTYEQYF; cdr3_nt: TGCAGTGCTAGAGCCGGACTAGCGGGAACCTACGAGCAGTACTTC
j_call: TRBJ2-7; v_call: TRBV7-9; clone_size: NA; d_call: TRBD2; cdr3_aa: CASSRGGTYNEQYF; cdr3_nt: TGTGCCAGCAGCCGGGGGGGGACCTACAATGAGCAGTACTTC
j_call: TRBJ1-1; v_call: TRBV6-2/TRBV6-3; clone_size: NA; d_call: NA; cdr3_aa: CASSYRGNTEAFF; cdr3_nt: TGTGCCAGCAGTTACAGGGGGAACACTGAAGCTTTCTTT
j_call: TRBJ2-7; v_call: TRBV7-8; clone_size: NA; d_call: NA; cdr3_aa: CVSSLEGTLSEQYF; cdr3_nt: TGTGTCAGCAGCTTAGAAGGGACATTAAGCGAGCAGTACTTC
j_call: TRBJ1-1; v_call: TRBV20-1; clone_size: NA; d_call: TRBD1; cdr3_aa: CSARDGDRGYTEAFF; cdr3_nt: TGCAGTGCTAGAGACGGGGACAGGGGGTACACTGAAGCTTTCTTT
j_call: TRBJ2-7; v_call: TRBV2; clone_size: NA; d_call: TRBD2; cdr3_aa: CASSTTSGVSYEQYF; cdr3_nt: TGTGCCAGCAGCACTACTAGCGGAGTATCCTACGAGCAGTACTTC
j_call: TRBJ1-4; v_call: TRBV7-2; clone_size: few; d_call: TRBD1; cdr3_aa: CASSPPGTGRKLFF; cdr3_nt: TGTGCCAGCAGCCCGCCCGGGACAGGGCGAAAACTGTTTTTT
j_call: TRBJ2-7; v_call: TRBV29-1; clone_size: many; d_call: TRBD1; cdr3_aa: CSVQGQGSFREQYF; cdr3_nt: TGCAGCGTCCAGGGACAGGGGTCCTTCCGCGAGCAGTACTTC
j_call: TRBJ2-1; v_call: TRBV7-3; clone_size: NA; d_call: TRBD2; cdr3_aa: CASSSTSGSVGGQFF; cdr3_nt: TGTGCCAGCAGCTCGACTAGCGGGAGCGTGGGTGGGCAGTTCTTC
j_call: TRBJ2-1; v_call: TRBV4-3; clone_size: NA; d_call: TRBD2; cdr3_aa: CASSQEWLAGGRQFF; cdr3_nt: TGCGCCAGCAGCCAAGAATGGCTAGCGGGAGGCCGTCAGTTCTTC
j_call: TRBJ2-7; v_call: TRBV7-2; clone_size: NA; d_call: TRBD1; cdr3_aa: CASSLRQGAEQYF; cdr3_nt: TGTGCCAGCAGTCTACGCCAGGGGGCCGAGCAGTACTTC
j_call: TRBJ2-3; v_call: TRBV12-3/TRBV12-4; clone_size: NA; d_call: NA; cdr3_aa: CASRPGGGPDTQYF; cdr3_nt: TGTGCCAGTCGCCCTGGAGGTGGCCCAGATACGCAGTATTTT
j_call: TRBJ2-4; v_call: TRBV7-2; clone_size: NA; d_call: TRBD1; cdr3_aa: CASSPRTGGSKNIQYF; cdr3_nt: TGTGCCAGCAGCCCGAGGACAGGGGGCTCCAAAAACATTCAGTACTTC
j_call: TRBJ2-7; v_call: TRBV28; clone_size: NA; d_call: TRBD1; cdr3_aa: CASTLSGTGAYEQYF; cdr3_nt: TGTGCCAGCACCCTTTCCGGGACAGGAGCTTACGAGCAGTACTTC
j_call: TRBJ1-5; v_call: TRBV30; clone_size: NA; d_call: NA; cdr3_aa: CAWSTGQPRPQHF; cdr3_nt: TGTGCCTGGAGTACAGGTCAACCTCGGCCCCAGCATTTT
j_call: TRBJ1-5; v_call: TRBV12-3/TRBV12-4; clone_size: NA; d_call: NA; cdr3_aa: CASSYLSAQHF; cdr3_nt: TGTGCCAGCAGCTATCTCTCGGCCCAGCATTTT
j_call: TRBJ2-7; v_call: TRBV6-5; clone_size: NA; d_call: TRBD1; cdr3_aa: CASSKQGKLIYEQYF; cdr3_nt: TGTGCCAGCAGTAAACAGGGGAAGCTGATATACGAGCAGTACTTC
j_call: TRBJ1-2; v_call: TRBV9; clone_size: NA; d_call: NA; cdr3_aa: CASSVDPGLANYGYTF; cdr3_nt: TGTGCCAGCAGCGTAGACCCAGGACTAGCTAACTATGGCTACACCTTC
j_call: TRBJ2-7; v_call: TRBV12-3/TRBV12-4; clone_size: NA; d_call: NA; cdr3_aa: CASSHREGTYEQYF; cdr3_nt: TGTGCCAGCAGCCACCGGGAAGGGACCTACGAGCAGTACTTC
j_call: TRBJ1-2; v_call: TRBV20-1; clone_size: NA; d_call: NA; cdr3_aa: CSARVRGGGNGYTF; cdr3_nt: TGCAGTGCTAGAGTGAGGGGGGGGGGTAATGGCTACACCTTC
j_call: TRBJ2-3; v_call: TRBV2; clone_size: NA; d_call: NA; cdr3_aa: CASRLGDTQYF; cdr3_nt: TGTGCCAGCAGGCTGGGAGATACGCAGTATTTT
j_call: TRBJ2-1; v_call: TRBV20-1; clone_size: NA; d_call: TRBD2; cdr3_aa: CSARGLAGGNEQFF; cdr3_nt: TGCAGTGCTAGAGGACTAGCGGGGGGGAATGAGCAGTTCTTC
j_call: TRBJ1-5; v_call: TRBV28; clone_size: few; d_call: NA; cdr3_aa: CASTRRRISNQPQHF; cdr3_nt: TGTGCCAGCACCCGGCGGCGGATTAGCAATCAGCCCCAGCATTTT
j_call: TRBJ2-5; v_call: TRBV20-1; clone_size: NA; d_call: NA; cdr3_aa: CSADRQTYQETQYF; cdr3_nt: TGCAGTGCTGACCGACAGACGTACCAAGAGACCCAGTACTTC
j_call: TRBJ2-5; v_call: TRBV28; clone_size: few; d_call: NA; cdr3_aa: CASRPLGGNEQYF; cdr3_nt: TGTGCCAGCAGGCCCCTAGGGGGGAATGAGCAGTACTTC
j_call: TRBJ2-4; v_call: TRBV6-2/TRBV6-3; clone_size: NA; d_call: TRBD1; cdr3_aa: CASSPGTGREAKNIQYF; cdr3_nt: TGTGCCAGCAGTCCCGGGACAGGACGGGAGGCCAAAAACATTCAGTACTTC
j_call: TRBJ2-3; v_call: TRBV20-1; clone_size: NA; d_call: NA; cdr3_aa: CSVRRGGPDTQYF; cdr3_nt: TGCAGTGTCCGGAGGGGGGGTCCAGATACGCAGTATTTT
j_call: TRBJ2-7; v_call: TRBV6-2/TRBV6-3; clone_size: once; d_call: NA; cdr3_aa: CASSYTTGGAVSSYEQYF; cdr3_nt: TGTGCCAGCAGTTACACAACCGGTGGGGCAGTGAGCTCCTACGAGCAGTACTTC